Detailed here is one T cell receptor beta chain. This clone was seen only a few times. Its binding antigen is unknown. No much larger clonotype is one base removed from it; base qualities were not supplied. This entry comes from a study of blood T cell repertoires in COVID-19 (dated by TCRdb to 2018 to 2020). A note on the overall study: Samples covering the acute and convalescent phases of COVID-19 were provided by collaborators in the United States, Italy and Spain. Samples came from the ongoing ImmuneRACE study (first 160 participants) plus 1,254 subjects from 6 global collaborators. The dataset comprised deeply sampled blood TCRbeta repertoires from subjects exposed to, actively infected with, or recovered from COVID-19. The repertoires were made available in a free public database intended to serve as a resource for research on the immune response to SARS-CoV-2. The prospective study material was composed of cDNA or gDNA derived from T cells, B-cell-depleted T cells, or PBMCs. Where HLA class I and class II types were available, the types were taken from metadata supplied by the sample provider, not from assay-based typing. A de-identified subject ID, COVID-19 status, age in years and sex were almost always included in the sample metadata. The full study reports these points: The amount of clinical and demographic metadata varied by source and participant and was provided uncurated.

The CDR3 runs 16 residues from the cysteine to the phenylalanine. The retained sequence is limited to the CDR3, 48 bases, with the frame set at the first base. Trimming removed 2 bases from V and 3 bases from J, leaving 14 bases between the germline ends. CDR1 and CDR2, per the germline V gene, are SNHLY and FYNNEI. TCRbeta CDR3 regions were amplified from genomic DNA by means of the immunoSEQ Assay, a bias-controlled multiplex PCR. In the source study's methods: The number of nucleated cells in each sample was estimated from the amplification of reference gene primers within the assay. Sequence reads were collapsed and filtered to measure the absolute abundance of every unique TCRbeta CDR3 rearrangement. For each sample, productive Simpson clonality was calculated as the square root of Simpson's diversity index over productive rearrangements. In its TCRdb copy, this immuneACCESS table keeps in-frame sequences only and misses some clones. Where compared with another copy, unresolved V genes explain less than half of these, and the others have no known cause. From that table come the V and J calls and clone size; the DNA was used to work out D and trimming. Counted in this sample were 88,000 or so clones; 85% to 90% of them appeared once. The ten largest clones capture 3.8% of the sample.

The collaborating institutions used their own protocols to collect whole blood in K2EDTA tubes. For TCRbeta analysis, collaborators shipped samples as frozen whole blood, isolated PBMCs, or DNA extracted from either of those sample types. The chain links TRBV2 with TRBJ2-1; TRBD2 might be the D gene, on 6 matching bases. The sample consisted of peripheral blood. This clonotype was obtained from a man aged 55 to 70 with acute or convalescent COVID-19. The CDR3 region has the sequence CASSERGAAGYNEQFF. The nucleotide sequence is given as TGTGCCAGCAGTGAAAGAGGCGCAGCGGGCTACAATGAGCAGTTCTTC.